This entry concerns a single T cell receptor (beta chain). No cognate antigen has been identified for it. No quality values exist for individual bases; no much larger clone is one base distant. These data come from a study of a mutant IDH1 vaccine in newly diagnosed glioma (dated by TCRdb to the early 2020s). In the study overall: Patients received eight vaccinations in weeks 1, 3, 5, 7, 11, 15, 19 and 23, corresponding to visits V03 through V10. Vaccination was initiated 4-6 weeks after radiotherapy alone, or concurrently with temozolomide cycles in the chemotherapy-containing groups. Of the roughly 34 treated patients, approximately 62% were male and around 40% were female, and the mean age was around 40 years. Before enrollment, patients had received standard therapy of radiotherapy alone, temozolomide alone, or radiochemotherapy with temozolomide; most received the combination. Peripheral blood samples were drawn at six visits, namely V03 (baseline), V05, V07, V10, V12 and V13. Longitudinal TCRB deep sequencing was performed for roughly 25 treated patients wherever samples were available for exploratory analyses. General study outcomes and caveats: It was noted by the authors that analyses of patient blood samples could not be reproduced owing to sample limitations. Changes in the top peripheral T cell clonotypes picked up by TCRB sequencing did not appear to be linked to pseudoprogression. Vaccine-induced immune responses across multiple MHC alleles were detected in about 92% of patients. PBMC samples for TCRB deep sequencing were selected based on availability.

The sample's time point label is to be understood as: week 11, during vaccination. A 20-mer mutant IDH1 peptide at 300 micrograms in Montanide made up each vaccine dose, which was injected subcutaneously together with topical imiquimod. Donors had newly diagnosed WHO grade 3 or 4 IDH1-mutant astrocytomas with loss of nuclear ATRX. The samples were drawn from NOA16, a multicentre, single-arm, open-label phase I trial in Germany that tested a mutant IDH1 peptide vaccine in humans for the first time. Genomic DNA for TCRB sequencing was extracted from EDTA blood using the DNeasy Blood and Tissue Kit. Library construction relied on the immunoSEQ multiplex PCR assay. Following the manufacturer's protocol, the hsTCRB Kit was used to amplify rearranged TCR beta chain sequences. Sequencing of TCRB libraries was carried out on an Illumina MiSeq. The published analysis was carried out like this. The proprietary platform of the kit vendor was used for demultiplexing, trimming and gene mapping. Entries here come from immuneACCESS through TCRdb and include only in-frame sequences with V and J called. Some clones fail to appear in such tables; in the studies checked, an unresolved V gene covers under half of the shortfall, and the cause of the remainder is unknown. The V and J calls and clone size are taken from that table; D and trimming were inferred from the DNA. For this sample there are approximately 110,000 clones; 90% appear just once. The ten biggest clones cover 0.5% to 0.65% of the sample.

CDR1 and CDR2 were assigned from the germline V gene as SGHRS and YFSETQ. The CDR3 has 19 amino acids, counting the end cysteine and phenylalanine. This entry keeps only the CDR3 DNA: 57 bases, framed from base 1. Trimming removed 4 bases from V and 6 bases from J, leaving 29 bases between the germline ends. Recombination linked TRBV5-1 to TRBJ1-3; TRBD1 is a possible D gene, resting on 5 matching bases. The source was PBMCs, collected from a glioma patient whose treatment included an IDH1 peptide vaccine. The receptor was isolated from a woman in her forties or fifties with glioma. The nucleotides are TGCGCCAGCAGCCCCGCCTTGGGGCCGAAAAGGGATAGTGAAAACACCATATATTTT. The resulting protein is CASSPALGPKRDSENTIYF.